This entry lists 21 T cell receptor beta chains sequenced from one sample in a study of blood T cells in healthy people across ages. Alongside a J-beta primer mix, a sample-barcoded 5' primer served in a second PCR lasting roughly 7 to 11 cycles. Each CDR3 protein gets one entry after TCRdb re-called the 5' RACE reads with MiXCR. The sample yields approximately 830,000 distinct CDR3 sequences, around 62% seen once. Sample: blood. The receptors here all came from a man aged 25 to 40 in good health.

The chain combines TRBV7-2 with TRBJ1-5, with 9 bases lining up with TRBD1. The CDR3 spans 17 residues. V lost 3 bases and J lost 0; bases outside the gene matches: 6. The germline gives CDR1 SGHTA, CDR2 FQGNSA. The CDR3 loop is CASSFGQGIYSNQPQHF. The CDR3 DNA reads as TGTGCCAGCAGCTTCGGACAGGGGATCTATAGCAATCAGCCCCAGCATTTT.

The chain employs TRBV30 and TRBJ2-7, with D possibly being TRBD1 (5 bases). Germline V lookup: CDR1 GTSNPN, CDR2 SVGIG (reference sequence). There are 14 residues in the CDR3. Trimming removed 0 bases from V and 9 bases from J, with 18 bases in between. The CDR3 DNA follows: TGTGCCTGGAGTGTGGGGCAGGGTAAAAGTCGGCAGTACTTC. Its translation: CAWSVGQGKSRQYF.

This clonotype appeared a few times. This chain uses TRBV7-2 with TRBJ2-5, with 7 bases matching TRBD2. The germline gives CDR1 SGHTA, CDR2 FQGNSA. The CDR3 has 14 amino acids. V was clipped by 5 bases and J by 5 bases; unmatched bases: 8. The DNA for the CDR3 is TGTGCCAGCAGCCGGGGAGGGGTTCGGGAGACCCAGTACTTC. Translation: CASSRGGVRETQYF.

The chain recombines TRBV7-2 with TRBJ2-3; tentatively, D is TRBD1 (5 bases). V dropped 6 bases and J dropped 4 bases, with 11 bases sitting between them. There are 13 residues in the CDR3. CDR1 SGHTA and CDR2 FQGNSA come from the germline V gene. DNA of the CDR3: TGTGCCAGCAGGGCGACAGCAGCAGATACGCAGTATTTT. It specifies CASRATAADTQYF.

The chain employs TRBV5-1 and TRBJ2-4; TRBD2 matches at 9 bases. V dropped 0 bases and J dropped 13; count of bases not matched to a gene: 17. The CDR3 is 17 residues long. Germline V gene sequence: CDR1 SGHRS, CDR2 YFSETQ. In DNA form, the CDR3 reads TGCGCCAGCAGCTTGGTCCCAGCGGGGGGTTCCTACAATGAGCAGTACTTC. This encodes CASSLVPAGGSYNEQYF.

In this sample, this clonotype turned up a few times. This chain joins TRBV29-1 and TRBJ2-5; 9 positions match TRBD1. The germline V gene has CDR1 SQVTM and CDR2 ANQGSEA. Trimming at V came to 3 bases and at J to 5 bases, leaving 4 bases not matched to a gene. This CDR3 has 13 residues. For the CDR3, the DNA is TGCAGCGTTGATACAGGGGGCGACGAGACCCAGTACTTC. It yields the protein CSVDTGGDETQYF.

The genes are TRBV12-3 or TRBV12-4 and TRBJ1-2; D is ambiguous. This CDR3 has 14 residues. The ends were cut back, 2 bases at V and 4 bases at J, with 11 bases in the middle. CDR3 loop: CASSLMGFGYGYTF. CDR3 nucleotides: TGTGCCAGCAGTTTAATGGGGTTCGGCTATGGCTACACCTTC.

The chain combines TRBV7-2 with TRBJ1-2; D is undetermined. The CDR3 is 14 amino acids. In germline, CDR1 is SGHTA, CDR2 FQGNSA. Trimming removed 1 base at V and 2 bases at J, with 8 bases between. CDR3 nucleotides: TGTGCCAGCAGCTTAGACCCGAGGAACTATGGCTACACCTTC. This sequence encodes CASSLDPRNYGYTF.

V is TRBV7-2 and J is TRBJ2-1; a weak D match, TRBD2 (7 bases). The CDR3 consists of 14 residues. The germline V gene has CDR1 SGHTA and CDR2 FQGNSA. The germline V and J ends were trimmed by 6 bases and 14 bases, with 23 bases remaining between them. The CDR3: CASRYTGGTGEEFF. The CDR3 nucleotides read TGTGCCAGCAGATACACGGGGGGCACGGGGGAAGAGTTCTTC.

This clonotype was observed a single time. At one of its ends the junction is not consistent with the germline gene, which may arise from a read error. Here the CDR3 DNA reads TGTGCCTGCAGTCCGCCGGGACTAGGAGGGGAGACCCAGTACTTC. This codes for CACSPPGLGGETQYF. V usage is TRBV28 and J usage is TRBJ2-5, with TRBD2 matching over 8 bases. Germline-derived CDR1 and CDR2 are MDHEN and SYDVKM. The CDR3 contains 15 residues.

This clonotype was observed a handful of times. This chain connects TRBV7-3 to TRBJ1-1; TRBD1 is a possible D gene (5 bases). Germline V lookup: CDR1 SGHTA, CDR2 FQGTGA. This CDR3 region has 15 residues. V lost 2 bases to trimming and J lost 0 bases, with 10 bases between them. The CDR3 spells CASSLLGPMNTEAFF. The DNA for the CDR3 is TGTGCCAGCAGCTTACTGGGACCCATGAACACTGAAGCTTTCTTT. Full variable domain (missing parts from reference TRBV7-3 and TRBJ1-1): GAGVSQTPSNKVTEKGKYVELRCDPISGHTALYWYRQSLGQGPEFLIYFQGTGAADDSGLPNDRFFAVRPEGSVSTLKIQRTERGDSAVYLCASSLLGPMNTEAFFGQGTRLTVV.

This clonotype was detected only a few times. Germline is not matched at one junction end, which may reflect a read error. The chain links TRBV7-9 to TRBJ2-5, with D perhaps matching TRBD1 (6 bases). The CDR3 length is 12 residues. Germline CDR1 is SEHNR and CDR2 is FQNEAQ (reference sequence). CDR3 sequence (DNA): TGTGCCAGCAGCCGTCTTACAGGGACCAAGTACTTC. This encodes CASSRLTGTKYF.

The chain has TRBV7-9 and TRBJ2-4, with unresolved D. With the DNA end fitting TRBJ2-7 better, the J assignment may be wrong. Germline CDR1 reads SEHNR; CDR2 reads FQNEAQ (reference sequence). The CDR3 extends over 15 amino acids. The CDR3 reads CASSPAGIRPYEQYF. As DNA, the CDR3 is TGTGCCAGCAGCCCCGCTGGGATCCGCCCCTACGAGCAGTACTTC.

This chain connects TRBV3-1 to TRBJ2-7; TRBD1 matches at 12 bases. V dropped 3 bases and J dropped 5; count of bases not matched to a gene: 11. The CDR3 loop spans 17 amino acids. The germline gives CDR1 LGHDT, CDR2 YNNKEL (reference sequence). The CDR3 protein is CASSHPLGGQGANEQYF. The CDR3, as DNA: TGTGCCAGCAGCCACCCCCTGGGGGGACAGGGGGCCAACGAGCAGTACTTC.

This chain links TRBV3-1 with TRBJ2-7, with D perhaps matching TRBD2 (5 bases). This CDR3 contains 14 residues. Germline lookup yields CDR1 LGHDT and CDR2 YNNKEL (reference sequence). Trimming pared 4 bases from V and 6 bases from J, leaving 16 bases between. CDR3 in DNA: TGTGCCAGCAGCCTCAGCACTAGTTTAGGCGAGCAGTACTTC. This encodes CASSLSTSLGEQYF.

V and J are TRBV27 and TRBJ2-7; 8 bases align to TRBD1. Germline V CDR1 and CDR2: MNHEY, SMNVEV (reference sequence). The trim removed 8 bases at V and 6 bases at J, leaving 9 bases unmatched. The CDR3 is made up of 13 amino acids. CDR3 coding DNA: TGTGCCAGCCGGACAGGGTCTTATCGCGAGCAGTACTTC. Translation gives CASRTGSYREQYF.

The rearrangement uses TRBV7-3 and TRBJ1-4, with D maybe TRBD1 (5 bases). The V end lost 0 bases, the J end lost 8 bases, and 7 bases lay between the germline ends. There are 13 residues in the CDR3. Germline V gives CDR1 SGHTA, CDR2 FQGTGA. DNA for the CDR3: TGTGCCAGCAGCTTAACAAGACAGGAAAAACTGTTTTTT. This gives the protein CASSLTRQEKLFF.

This clonotype was detected only once. The gene calls are TRBV3-1 and TRBJ2-1; D remains unclear. The J call may be incorrect, as the DNA end agrees better with TRBJ2-5. In germline, CDR1 is LGHDT, CDR2 YNNKEL (reference sequence). The CDR3 is 12 amino acids. The CDR3 DNA follows: TGTGCCAGCAGCCACGACCTTGGGGCCCAGTACTTC. Its translation is CASSHDLGAQYF.

The rearrangement uses TRBV10-3 and TRBJ2-4, with D perhaps matching TRBD1 or TRBD2 (7 bases each). The CDR3 is 19 amino acids. Trimming took off 6 bases at V and 3 bases at J, with 27 bases between the two ends. CDR1 is ENHRY and CDR2 is SYGVKD in the germline V gene. CDR3 nucleotides: TGTGCCATCAGACGTCCCCCCTTCCGACCAGGGGGGGGCAAAAACATTCAGTACTTC. Translated: CAIRRPPFRPGGGKNIQYF.

The CDR3 reads CASSPVGDTDTQYF. The CDR3 coding sequence is TGTGCCAGCAGCCCCGTGGGGGACACAGATACGCAGTATTTT. The chain carries TRBV7-3 and TRBJ2-3, with D perhaps TRBD1 or TRBD2 (5 bases each). The CDR3 length is 14 residues. Germline V gives CDR1 SGHTA, CDR2 FQGTGA. The V gene lost 5 bases and the J gene lost 2 bases, with 11 bases spanning the gap.

This chain links TRBV12-3 or TRBV12-4 with TRBJ1-2; D uncertain. This CDR3 comprises 15 residues. V lost 4 bases and J lost 2, with 14 bases in between. The CDR3 loop is CASSSYPDGNYGYTF. CDR3 DNA: TGTGCCAGCAGTTCCTACCCCGATGGGAACTATGGCTACACCTTC.